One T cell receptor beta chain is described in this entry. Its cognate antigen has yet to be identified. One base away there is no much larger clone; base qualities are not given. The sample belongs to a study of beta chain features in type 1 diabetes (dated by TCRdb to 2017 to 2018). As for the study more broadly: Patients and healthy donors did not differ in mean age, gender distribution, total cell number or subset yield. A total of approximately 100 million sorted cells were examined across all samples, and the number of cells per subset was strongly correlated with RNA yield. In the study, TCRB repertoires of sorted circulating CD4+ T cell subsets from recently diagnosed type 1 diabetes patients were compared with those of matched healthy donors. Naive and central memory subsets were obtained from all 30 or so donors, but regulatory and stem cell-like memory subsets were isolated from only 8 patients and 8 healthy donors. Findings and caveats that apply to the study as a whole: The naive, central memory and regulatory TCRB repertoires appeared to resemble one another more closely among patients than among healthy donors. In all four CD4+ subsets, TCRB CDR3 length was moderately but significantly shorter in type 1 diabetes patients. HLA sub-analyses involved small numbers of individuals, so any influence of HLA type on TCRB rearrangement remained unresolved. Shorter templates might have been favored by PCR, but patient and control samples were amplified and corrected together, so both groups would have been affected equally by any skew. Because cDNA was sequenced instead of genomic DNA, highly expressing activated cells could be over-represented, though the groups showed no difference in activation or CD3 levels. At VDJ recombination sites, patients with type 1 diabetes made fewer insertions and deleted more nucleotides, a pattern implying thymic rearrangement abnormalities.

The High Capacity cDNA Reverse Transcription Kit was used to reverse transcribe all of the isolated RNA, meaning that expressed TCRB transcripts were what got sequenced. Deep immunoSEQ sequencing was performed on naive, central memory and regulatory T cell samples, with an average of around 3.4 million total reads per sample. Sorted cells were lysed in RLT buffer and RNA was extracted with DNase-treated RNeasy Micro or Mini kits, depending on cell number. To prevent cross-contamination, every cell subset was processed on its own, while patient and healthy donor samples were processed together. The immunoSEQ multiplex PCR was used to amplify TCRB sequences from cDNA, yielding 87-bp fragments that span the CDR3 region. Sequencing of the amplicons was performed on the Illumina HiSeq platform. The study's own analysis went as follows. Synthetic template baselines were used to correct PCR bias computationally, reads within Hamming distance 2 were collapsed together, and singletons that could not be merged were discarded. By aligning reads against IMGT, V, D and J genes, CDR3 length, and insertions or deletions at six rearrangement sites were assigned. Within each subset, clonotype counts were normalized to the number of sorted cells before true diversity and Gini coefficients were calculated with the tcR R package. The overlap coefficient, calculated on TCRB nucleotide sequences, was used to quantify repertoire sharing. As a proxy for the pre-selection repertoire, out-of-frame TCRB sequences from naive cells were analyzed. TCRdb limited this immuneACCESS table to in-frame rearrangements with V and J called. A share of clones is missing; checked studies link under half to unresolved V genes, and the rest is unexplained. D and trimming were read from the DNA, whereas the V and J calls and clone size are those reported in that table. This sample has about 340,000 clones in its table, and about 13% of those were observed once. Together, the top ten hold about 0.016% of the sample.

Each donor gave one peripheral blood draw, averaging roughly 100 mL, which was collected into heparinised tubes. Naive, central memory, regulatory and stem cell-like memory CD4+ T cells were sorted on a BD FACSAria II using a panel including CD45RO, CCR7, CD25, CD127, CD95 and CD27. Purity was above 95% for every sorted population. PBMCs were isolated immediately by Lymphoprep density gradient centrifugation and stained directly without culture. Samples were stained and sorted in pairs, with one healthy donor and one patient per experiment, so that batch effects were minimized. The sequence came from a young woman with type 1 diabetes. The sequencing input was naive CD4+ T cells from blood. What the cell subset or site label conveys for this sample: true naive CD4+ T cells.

The CDR3 region: CASSQAAAGRGNEQFF. The sequenced DNA: TGTGCCAGCAGCCAAGCTGCAGCGGGAAGGGGAAATGAGCAGTTCTTC. Rearrangement joined TRBV4-2 to TRBJ2-1; the central 7 bases match TRBD2. From its cysteine to its phenylalanine, the CDR3 spans 16 amino acids. Just the 48-base CDR3 DNA is kept, in frame starting at base 1. CDR1 LGHNA and CDR2 YNFKEQ are derived from the germline V gene. The V end gives up 1 base and the J end 7 bases, leaving 10 bases in the junction not matched to a gene.